These 29 T cell receptor beta chains share one sample of origin, sequenced in a study of blood T cell repertoires in COVID-19. TCRdb's copy holds only in-frame clones and misses some; the assay was immunoSEQ multiplex PCR. The table includes about 150,000 clones, more than 80% detected once. The sample consisted of peripheral blood. Source of these receptors: a man aged 45-65 years with acute or convalescent COVID-19.

In its sample, this clone was seen once. The DNA for the CDR3 is TGTGCCAGCAGTTCCCCGACAGGGGCGGCCTACGAGCAGTACTTC. Its protein product is CASSSPTGAAYEQYF. The gene calls are TRBV28 and TRBJ2-7; 8 bases map to TRBD1. This CDR3 has 15 amino acids. Looked up from germline, CDR1 is MDHEN and CDR2 is SYDVKM. V lost 4 bases and J lost 2; bases outside the gene matches: 7.

This CDR3 reads CASSERGTGHRTEAFF. For the CDR3, the DNA is TGTGCCAGCAGCGAAAGAGGGACAGGGCATAGAACTGAAGCTTTCTTT. The chain joins TRBV3-1 (or the pseudogene TRBV3-2) to TRBJ1-1; 9 bases are a match to TRBD1. J was trimmed by 5 bases and V by 5 bases; bases with no gene match: 12. CDR1 and CDR2 from the germline V gene are LGHDT and YNNKEL (reference sequence). The CDR3 is 16 residues long.

The genes are TRBV19 and TRBJ1-5; unclear D gene. V was cut by 5 bases and J by 5 bases, with 13 bases left in between. The CDR3 consists of 14 residues. CDR1 and CDR2 (germline): LNHDA, SQIVND (reference sequence). CDR3 region: CASSARQSHQPQHF. CDR3 coding DNA: TGTGCCAGTAGTGCTCGACAATCTCATCAGCCCCAGCATTTT.

As for this clone: This specimen includes other DNA sequences encoding the same CDR3. The chain has TRBV9 and TRBJ2-7; TRBD2 matches 10 bases. CDR1 SGDLS and CDR2 YYNGEE come from the germline V gene. The CDR3 extends over 15 amino acids. V shed 4 bases and J 0 bases; nucleotides not matched to a gene: 4. The DNA for the CDR3 is TGTGCCAGCAGCCCCCGGACTAGCGGCTCCTACGAGCAGTACTTC. This codes for CASSPRTSGSYEQYF.

The chain employs TRBV9 and TRBJ2-3; no clear D gene. Germline CDR1 SGDLS, CDR2 YYNGEE. V lost 4 bases and J lost 4, with 10 bases in between. This CDR3 spans 13 amino acids. The CDR3 nucleotides are TGTGCCAGCAGCCTCAACCCGGCAGATACGCAGTATTTT. Amino acid sequence: CASSLNPADTQYF.

This chain joins TRBV6-5 and TRBJ1-1; D is unresolved. The V end was cut by 8 bases, the J end by 1 base, with 8 bases between. Per the germline V gene, CDR1 is MNHEY and CDR2 is SVGAGI. This CDR3 region has 12 residues. The CDR3, as DNA: TGTGCCAGCCACCGAGGGAACACTGAAGCTTTCTTT. Protein product: CASHRGNTEAFF.

This clone showed up just a few times. This rearrangement joins TRBV11-2 to TRBJ2-5; a possible D gene is TRBD2 (6 bases). This CDR3 is 16 amino acids long. The ends were cut back, 5 bases at V and 3 bases at J, with 19 bases in the middle. Germline V gene lookup returns CDR1 SGHAT and CDR2 FQNNGV. The chain's CDR3 is CASSQRAGKVKETQYF. CDR3 nucleotides: TGTGCCAGCAGCCAGAGGGCGGGAAAAGTAAAAGAGACCCAGTACTTC.

This chain uses TRBV19 with TRBJ1-5; TRBD1 agrees at 8 bases. Germline V lookup: CDR1 LNHDA, CDR2 SQIVND (reference sequence). This CDR3 spans 15 amino acids. J was trimmed by 4 bases and V by 6 bases; bases with no gene match: 8. CDR3 nucleotides: TGTGCCAGTAGCCCAAGGCAGGGGGCTAATCAGCCCCAGCATTTT. It yields the protein CASSPRQGANQPQHF.

The V and J genes are TRBV7-8 and TRBJ1-1; TRBD1 might be the D (6 bases). Germline lookup yields CDR1 SGHVS and CDR2 FQNEAQ. This CDR3 contains 13 residues. V shed 5 bases and J shed 4 bases, with 11 bases lying between them. The CDR3 DNA follows: TGTGCCAGCAGCCGAGGACAGCTCACTGAAGCTTTCTTT. Its translation is CASSRGQLTEAFF. The complete variable domain, with remaining parts taken from reference TRBV7-8 and TRBJ1-1, reads GAGVSQSPRYKVAKRGQDVALRCDPISGHVSLFWYQQALGQGPEFLTYFQNEAQLDKSGLPSDRFFAERPEGSVSTLKIQRTQQEDSAVYLCASSRGQLTEAFFGQGTRLTVV.

The chain combines TRBV27 with TRBJ2-5; 9 nucleotides agree with TRBD2. Per the germline V gene, CDR1 is MNHEY and CDR2 is SMNVEV (reference sequence). V dropped 2 bases and J dropped 5; count of bases not matched to a gene: 6. The CDR3 loop spans 15 amino acids. CDR3 sequence (DNA): TGTGCCAGCAGTTTAGTCGCGGGGGGGAGGGAGACCCAGTACTTC. Translated, it gives CASSLVAGGRETQYF.

CDR3 DNA: TGTGCCAGCAGTTTTGGGGGGGCCAAAAACATTCAGTACTTC. Residues: CASSFGGAKNIQYF. This chain uses TRBV28 with TRBJ2-4; possible D gene TRBD2, 6 bases. Germline CDR1 and CDR2: MDHEN and SYDVKM. This CDR3 has 14 residues. V lost 3 bases and J 1 base, leaving 7 bases between the germline ends.

The chain recombines TRBV27 with TRBJ2-7, with D uncertain. Germline V gene sequence: CDR1 MNHEY, CDR2 SMNVEV (reference sequence). This CDR3 is 13 amino acids long. Trimming took 1 base from V and 6 from J, leaving 10 bases between them. In DNA form, the CDR3 reads TGTGCCAGCAGTTTATACCCCCTAGGCGAGCAGTACTTC. The encoded protein is CASSLYPLGEQYF.

The rearrangement uses TRBV24-1 and TRBJ2-2; 8 nucleotides line up with TRBD1. Germline V gene sequence: CDR1 KGHDR, CDR2 SFDVKD. The CDR3 covers 15 residues. The junction had 7 bases not matched to a gene; V was cut back by 6 bases and J by 5 bases. CDR3 region: CATSTTGEGTGELFF. The CDR3 DNA is TGTGCCACCAGTACGACAGGGGAAGGAACCGGGGAGCTGTTTTTT.

V gene TRBV5-8 combines with J gene TRBJ2-3; tentatively, D is TRBD2 (6 bases). Trimming left V 7 bases short and J 1 base short, with 19 bases between. The CDR3 runs to 16 residues. Germline CDR1 and CDR2: SGHTS and YDEGEE. As DNA, the CDR3 is TGTGCCAGCCCCAATTCCTTCAGGGAGGGCACAGATACGCAGTATTTT. Amino acid sequence: CASPNSFREGTDTQYF.

This clone was seen only once. V and J are TRBV24-1 and TRBJ2-5, with 9 nucleotides matching TRBD1. Germline assignment: CDR1 KGHDR and CDR2 SFDVKD. This CDR3 has 17 amino acids. With 4 bases clipped from V and 2 bases from J, the junction kept 10 bases outside the gene matches. The CDR3 nucleotides are TGTGCCACCAGTGACACTGGGACAGGGAAAGGGCAAGAGACCCAGTACTTC. This sequence encodes CATSDTGTGKGQETQYF.

The V and J genes are TRBV9 and TRBJ2-2; 10 bases agree with TRBD2. Germline-derived CDR1 and CDR2 are SGDLS and YYNGEE. The CDR3 runs to 17 residues. The trim removed 0 bases at V and 3 bases at J, leaving 5 bases unmatched. The CDR3 DNA sequence: TGTGCCAGCAGCGTAGAGGGTAGCGGGGGGTACACCGGGGAGCTGTTTTTT. Translating gives CASSVEGSGGYTGELFF.

The chain carries TRBV7-9 and TRBJ2-1; maybe TRBD2 (6 bases). Trimming pared 5 bases from V and 4 bases from J, leaving 15 bases between. Germline V CDR1 and CDR2: SEHNR, FQNEAQ (reference sequence). The CDR3 contains 15 residues. The DNA for the CDR3 is TGTGCCAGCAGCCCCAAGGGCGGGAATTACAATGAGCAGTTCTTC. It specifies CASSPKGGNYNEQFF.

The chain is built from TRBV3-1 (or the pseudogene TRBV3-2) and TRBJ1-2; no firm D call. Trimming stripped 0 bases from V and 4 bases from J, with 3 bases between. CDR3 size: 12 residues. The germline V gene encodes CDR1 LGHDT and CDR2 YNNKEL (reference sequence). Written as DNA, the CDR3 is TGTGCCAGCAGCCAAGACGTCTATGGCTACACCTTC. Translated, it gives CASSQDVYGYTF.

The chain carries TRBV28 and TRBJ1-5, with 7 bases that match TRBD1. The CDR3 is 14 amino acids. V shed 4 bases and J 2 bases; nucleotides not matched to a gene: 2. CDR1 is MDHEN, CDR2 SYDVKM, per germline. The CDR3 DNA follows: TGTGCCAGCAGTTGGACAGGCGGCAATCAGCCCCAGCATTTT. Protein product: CASSWTGGNQPQHF.

The chain joins TRBV18 to TRBJ1-1; the match to TRBD1 covers 7 bases. The germline V gene encodes CDR1 KGHSH and CDR2 LQKENI. Trimming removed 0 bases from V and 3 bases from J; junction bases left unmatched: 4. The CDR3 consists of 15 residues. The CDR3 loop reads CASSPPETGYTEAFF. CDR3 coding DNA: TGTGCCAGCTCACCACCCGAGACAGGGTACACTGAAGCTTTCTTT.

V usage is TRBV6-2 or TRBV6-3 and J usage is TRBJ2-1, with 10 bases fitting TRBD2. V was clipped by 3 bases and J by 3 bases; unmatched bases: 11. Germline V CDR1 and CDR2: MNHEY, SVGEGT. The CDR3 is 18 residues long. The CDR3 spells CASSYRASGRAVYNEQFF. CDR3 DNA sequence: TGTGCCAGCAGTTATAGGGCGAGCGGGAGGGCCGTCTACAATGAGCAGTTCTTC.

CDR3 sequence: CASSRDTGGGYEQYF. In DNA, the CDR3 is TGTGCCAGCTCAAGGGATACAGGGGGCGGCTACGAGCAGTACTTC. V is TRBV18 and J is TRBJ2-7, with 9 bases identical to TRBD1. This CDR3 comprises 15 residues. Germline loops: CDR1 KGHSH, CDR2 LQKENI. V gave up 5 bases and J gave up 3 bases; unmatched junction bases: 8.

This clone came up once. The chain joins TRBV30 to TRBJ1-2; 7 nucleotides align to TRBD1. J was trimmed by 5 bases and V by 3 bases; bases with no gene match: 9. CDR3 size: 14 residues. The germline gives CDR1 GTSNPN, CDR2 SVGIG (reference sequence). CDR3 in DNA: TGTGCCTGGAGGCGTGAACAGGGGACTTATGGCTACACCTTC. Encoded protein: CAWRREQGTYGYTF.

This chain joins TRBV4-3 and TRBJ2-3; tentative D call: TRBD2 (6 bases). Germline lookup yields CDR1 LGHNA and CDR2 YSLEER. Trimming shortened V by 0 bases and J by 6 bases, and 22 bases separated the two germline ends. CDR3 length: 18 residues. This CDR3 is CASSQDWGVLPLGDTQYF. As DNA, the CDR3 is TGCGCCAGCAGCCAAGATTGGGGGGTTCTCCCCCTCGGGGATACGCAGTATTTT.

This sequence joins TRBV4-1 and TRBJ2-2; 9 bases line up with TRBD1. Per germline, CDR1 MGHRA and CDR2 YSYEKL. The CDR3 has 16 residues. Unmatched junction bases numbered 10, after V lost 6 bases and J lost 5 bases. This CDR3 is CASRVSGTGSTGELFF. DNA for the CDR3: TGCGCCAGCAGGGTATCCGGGACAGGGTCGACCGGGGAGCTGTTTTTT.

The chain links TRBV7-9 to TRBJ1-2; TRBD1 matches at 9 bases. The V gene's germline CDR1 is SEHNR and CDR2 FQNEAQ (reference sequence). The CDR3 is 13 amino acids. Trimming cost V 9 bases and J 8 bases; bases outside gene matches: 10. The CDR3 here is CASPLQGAEGYTF. DNA for the CDR3: TGTGCCAGTCCGTTACAGGGGGCAGAGGGCTACACCTTC.

This clone has just one count. V is TRBV30 and J is TRBJ1-2, with TRBD1 as a possible D gene (6 bases). Germline lookup yields CDR1 GTSNPN and CDR2 SVGIG (reference sequence). With 3 bases removed from V and 4 bases from J, the gap between germline ends came to 15 bases. The CDR3 has 14 residues. The chain's CDR3 is CAWSPGGRAYGYTF. In DNA, the CDR3 is TGTGCCTGGAGCCCGGGGGGCAGGGCCTATGGCTACACCTTC.

J is TRBJ1-5 and V is TRBV7-9, with 7 bases aligning to TRBD1. Germline CDR1 reads SEHNR; CDR2 reads FQNEAQ (reference sequence). The CDR3 length is 13 residues. V dropped 5 bases and J dropped 6; count of bases not matched to a gene: 4. CDR3 sequence reads: CASSETGSQPQHF. CDR3 bases: TGTGCCAGCAGCGAGACAGGGAGTCAGCCCCAGCATTTT.

The CDR3 sequence: CAISEPWGQGSSGYTF. Here the CDR3 DNA reads TGTGCCATCAGTGAGCCTTGGGGACAGGGCTCCAGTGGCTACACCTTC. The chain has TRBV10-3 and TRBJ1-2; 9 bases align to TRBD1. With V trimmed by 2 bases and J by 7 bases, 11 bases remained unmatched. Germline CDR1 ENHRY, CDR2 SYGVKD. The CDR3 has 16 residues.